Described below is a single T cell receptor (beta chain) sequence and its context. A read error may account for a junction end that differs from germline. Using a J-beta primer mix together with a sample-barcoded 5' primer, a second PCR was run for roughly 6 to 12 cycles. Researchers report that each sample yielded at least 2.5 million CDR3-containing paired-end reads. TCRdb processed the 5' RACE reads anew with MiXCR; each CDR3 protein has one entry. The table shows roughly 1.9 million distinct CDR3 sequences, with about 39% occurring only once. These data come from a study of blood T cells in healthy people across ages. CDR1 is SSHAT, CDR2 FNYEAQ, per germline (reference sequence). The CDR3 is 15 amino acids.

The sequence was obtained from a human donor in good health. Sequencing was performed on blood. The rearrangement links TRBV7-7 to TRBJ2-7; D remains ambiguous. The CDR3 coding sequence is TGTGCTAGCAGCCCCGCGGCCGAACCCCACTACGAGCAGTACTTC. This encodes CASSPAAEPHYEQYF.